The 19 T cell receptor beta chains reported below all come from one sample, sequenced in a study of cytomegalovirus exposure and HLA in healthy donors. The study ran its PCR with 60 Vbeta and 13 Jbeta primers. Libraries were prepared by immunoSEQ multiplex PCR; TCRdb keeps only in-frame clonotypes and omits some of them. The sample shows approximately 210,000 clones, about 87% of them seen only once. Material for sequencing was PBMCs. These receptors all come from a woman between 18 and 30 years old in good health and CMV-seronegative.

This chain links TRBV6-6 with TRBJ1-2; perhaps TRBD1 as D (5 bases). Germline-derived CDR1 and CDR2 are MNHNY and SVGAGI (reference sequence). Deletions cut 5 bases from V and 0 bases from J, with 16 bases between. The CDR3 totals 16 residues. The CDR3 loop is CASSPSSRAANYGYTF. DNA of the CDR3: TGTGCCAGCAGTCCCTCCTCCAGGGCAGCTAACTATGGCTACACCTTC.

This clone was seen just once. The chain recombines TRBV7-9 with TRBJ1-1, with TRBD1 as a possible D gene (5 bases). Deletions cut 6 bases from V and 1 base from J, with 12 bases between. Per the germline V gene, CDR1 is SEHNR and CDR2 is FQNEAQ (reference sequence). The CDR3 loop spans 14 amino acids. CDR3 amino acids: CASSHDRRNTEAFF. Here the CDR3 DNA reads TGTGCCAGCAGTCACGACAGAAGGAACACTGAAGCTTTCTTT.

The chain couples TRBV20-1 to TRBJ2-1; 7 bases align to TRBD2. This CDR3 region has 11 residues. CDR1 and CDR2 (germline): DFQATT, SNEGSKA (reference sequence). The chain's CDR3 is CTRTRGHEQFF. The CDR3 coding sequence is TGCACTCGGACTAGGGGCCATGAGCAGTTCTTC.

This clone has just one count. The CDR3 sequence is CASSYRGRGNQPQHF. The CDR3 bases are TGTGCCAGTAGTTACAGGGGGCGAGGGAATCAGCCCCAGCATTTT. The V call is TRBV19, the J call TRBJ1-5; TRBD1 matches at 9 bases. The CDR3 sequence is 15 residues long. The trim removed 5 bases at V and 4 bases at J, leaving 6 bases unmatched. Germline loops: CDR1 LNHDA, CDR2 SQIVND (reference sequence). Full variable domain (rest looked up from reference TRBV19 and TRBJ1-5): DGGITQSPKYLFRKEGQNVTLSCEQNLNHDAMYWYRQDPGQGLRLIYYSQIVNDFQKGDIAEGYSVSREKKESFPLTVTSAQKNPTAFYLCASSYRGRGNQPQHFGDGTRLSIL.

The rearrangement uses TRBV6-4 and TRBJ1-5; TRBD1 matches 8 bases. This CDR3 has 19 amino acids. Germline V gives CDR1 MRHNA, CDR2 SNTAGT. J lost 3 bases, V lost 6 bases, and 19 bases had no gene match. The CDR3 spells CASRIPGGRGRIINQPQHF. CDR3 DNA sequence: TGTGCCAGCAGGATTCCAGGGGGCAGGGGACGGATCATCAATCAGCCCCAGCATTTT.

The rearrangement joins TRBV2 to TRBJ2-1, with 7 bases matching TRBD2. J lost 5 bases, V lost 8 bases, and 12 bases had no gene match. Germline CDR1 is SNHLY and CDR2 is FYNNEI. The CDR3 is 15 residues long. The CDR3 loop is CASAREALPDNEQFF. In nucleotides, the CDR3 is TGTGCCAGCGCCCGGGAGGCTCTCCCAGACAATGAGCAGTTCTTC.

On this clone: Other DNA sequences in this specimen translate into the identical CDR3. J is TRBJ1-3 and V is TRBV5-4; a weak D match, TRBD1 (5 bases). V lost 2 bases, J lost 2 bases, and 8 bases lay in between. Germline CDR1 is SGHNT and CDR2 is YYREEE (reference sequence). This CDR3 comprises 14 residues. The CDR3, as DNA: TGTGCCAGCAGCTTAGGACAAGCTGGAAACACCATATATTTT. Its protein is CASSLGQAGNTIYF.

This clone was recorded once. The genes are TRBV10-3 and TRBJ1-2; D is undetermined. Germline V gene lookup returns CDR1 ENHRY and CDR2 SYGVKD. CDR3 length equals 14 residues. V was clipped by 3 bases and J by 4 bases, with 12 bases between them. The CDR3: CAISDREGPYGYTF. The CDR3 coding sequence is TGTGCCATCAGTGATCGGGAAGGCCCCTATGGCTACACCTTC.

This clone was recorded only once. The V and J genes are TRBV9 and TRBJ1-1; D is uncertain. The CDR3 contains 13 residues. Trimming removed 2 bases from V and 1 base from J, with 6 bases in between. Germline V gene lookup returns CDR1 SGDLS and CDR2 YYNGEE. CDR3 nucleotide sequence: TGTGCCAGCAGCGTGCAGCGGAACACTGAAGCTTTCTTT. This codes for CASSVQRNTEAFF.

In DNA form, the CDR3 reads TGTGCCAGCCGTAGGGGGGGCAATGAGCAGTTCTTC. Translation gives CASRRGGNEQFF. The J gene is TRBJ2-1, the V gene TRBV6-5; tentatively, D is TRBD2 (7 bases). Germline assignment: CDR1 MNHEY and CDR2 SVGAGI. Trimming left V 8 bases short and J 6 bases short, with 11 bases between. The CDR3 runs to 12 residues.

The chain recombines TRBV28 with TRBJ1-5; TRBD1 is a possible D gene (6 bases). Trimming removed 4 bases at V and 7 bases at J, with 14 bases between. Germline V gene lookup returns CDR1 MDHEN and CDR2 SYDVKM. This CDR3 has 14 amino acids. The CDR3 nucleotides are TGTGCCAGCAGTTCCACAGGGACGGGACAGCCCCAGCATTTT. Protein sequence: CASSSTGTGQPQHF.

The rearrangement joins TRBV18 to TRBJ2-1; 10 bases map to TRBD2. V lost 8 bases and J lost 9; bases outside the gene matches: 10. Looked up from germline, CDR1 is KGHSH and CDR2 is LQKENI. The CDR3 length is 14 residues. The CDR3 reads CASAIAGGGVEQFF. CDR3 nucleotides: TGTGCCAGCGCCATAGCGGGGGGCGGTGTTGAGCAGTTCTTC.

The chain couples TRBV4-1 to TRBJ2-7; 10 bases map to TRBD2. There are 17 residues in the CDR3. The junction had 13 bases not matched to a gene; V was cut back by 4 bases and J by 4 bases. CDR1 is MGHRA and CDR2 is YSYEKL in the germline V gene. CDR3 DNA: TGCGCCAGCAGCCCCCCCCGAATAGCGGGAGGACAATACGAGCAGTACTTC. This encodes CASSPPRIAGGQYEQYF.

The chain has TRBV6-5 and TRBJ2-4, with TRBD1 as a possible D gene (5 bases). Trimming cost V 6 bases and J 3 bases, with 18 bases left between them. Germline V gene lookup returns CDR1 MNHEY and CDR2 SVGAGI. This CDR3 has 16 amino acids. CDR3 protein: CASSYTLGPGKNIQYF. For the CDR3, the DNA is TGTGCCAGCAGCTACACCTTGGGGCCGGGCAAAAACATTCAGTACTTC.

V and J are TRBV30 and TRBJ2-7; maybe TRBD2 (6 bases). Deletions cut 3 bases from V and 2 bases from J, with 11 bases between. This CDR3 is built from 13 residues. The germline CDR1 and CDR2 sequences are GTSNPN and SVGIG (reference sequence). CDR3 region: CAWSTGGTYEQYF. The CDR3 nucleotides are TGTGCCTGGAGCACCGGGGGAACCTACGAGCAGTACTTC.

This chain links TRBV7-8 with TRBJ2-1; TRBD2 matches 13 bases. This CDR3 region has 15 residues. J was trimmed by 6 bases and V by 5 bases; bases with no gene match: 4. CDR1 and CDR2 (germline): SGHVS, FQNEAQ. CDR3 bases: TGTGCCAGCAGCCCCCGGACTAGCGGGAGCAATGAGCAGTTCTTC. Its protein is CASSPRTSGSNEQFF.

The CDR3 DNA sequence: TGTGCCAGCAGCCCCCGGCCGGGGGGCACCGGGGAGCTGTTTTTT. Protein: CASSPRPGGTGELFF. The V and J genes are TRBV7-2 and TRBJ2-2, with 7 bases aligning to TRBD2. The CDR3 contains 15 residues. Per the germline V gene, CDR1 is SGHTA and CDR2 is FQGNSA. The V and J ends lost 5 bases and 4 bases, in that order; junction bases with no gene match: 7.

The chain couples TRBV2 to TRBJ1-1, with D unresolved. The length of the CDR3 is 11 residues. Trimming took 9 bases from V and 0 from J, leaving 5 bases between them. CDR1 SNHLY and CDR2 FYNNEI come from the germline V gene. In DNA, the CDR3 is TGTGCCAGGTCAGTGAACACTGAAGCTTTCTTT. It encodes CARSVNTEAFF.

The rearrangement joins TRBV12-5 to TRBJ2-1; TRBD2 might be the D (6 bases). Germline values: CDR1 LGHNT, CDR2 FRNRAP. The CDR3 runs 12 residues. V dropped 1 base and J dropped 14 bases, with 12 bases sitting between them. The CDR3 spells CASGLASSAKFF. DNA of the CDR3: TGTGCTAGTGGTTTGGCCTCTAGCGCAAAGTTCTTC.